This T cell receptor beta chain originates from a study of Graves' ophthalmopathy and Graves' hyperthyroidism. CDR3 length: 15 residues. J was trimmed by 0 bases and V by 5 bases; bases with no gene match: 6. The germline V gene encodes CDR1 KGHDR and CDR2 SFDVKD. Amplification from RNA transcripts yielded the TCR beta CDR3 regions. The authors performed first-round RT-PCR with HTBI primers and then a second-round multiplex PCR. TCRdb redid the calling of the multiplex PCR reads with MiXCR, one entry per CDR3 protein. The sample carries a few hundred thousand distinct CDR3 sequences, approximately 18% recorded once.

The sequence was obtained from an adult woman with stable Graves' hyperthyroidism. Sequences were obtained from peripheral blood. This sequence joins TRBV24-1 and TRBJ2-7; TRBD2 agrees at 7 bases. CDR3 sequence: CATSAAGDYSYEQYF. CDR3 nucleotide sequence: TGTGCCACCAGTGCCGCGGGGGACTACTCCTACGAGCAGTACTTC.